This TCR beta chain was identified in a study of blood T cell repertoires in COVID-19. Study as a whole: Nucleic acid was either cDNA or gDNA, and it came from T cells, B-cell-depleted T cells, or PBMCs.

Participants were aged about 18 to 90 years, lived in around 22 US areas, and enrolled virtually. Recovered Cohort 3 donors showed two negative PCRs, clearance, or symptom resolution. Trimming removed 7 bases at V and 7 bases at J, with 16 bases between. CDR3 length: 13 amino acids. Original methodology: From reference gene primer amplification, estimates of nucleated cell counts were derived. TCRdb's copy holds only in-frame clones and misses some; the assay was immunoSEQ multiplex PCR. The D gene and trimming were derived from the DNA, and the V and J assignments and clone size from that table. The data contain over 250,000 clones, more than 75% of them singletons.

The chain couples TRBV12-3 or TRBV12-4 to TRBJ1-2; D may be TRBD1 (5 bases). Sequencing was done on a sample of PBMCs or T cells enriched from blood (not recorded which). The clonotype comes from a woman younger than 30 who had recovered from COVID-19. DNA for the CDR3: TGTGCCAGCACCAAATCGCGGGGGGGTGGCTACACCTTC. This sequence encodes CASTKSRGGGYTF.